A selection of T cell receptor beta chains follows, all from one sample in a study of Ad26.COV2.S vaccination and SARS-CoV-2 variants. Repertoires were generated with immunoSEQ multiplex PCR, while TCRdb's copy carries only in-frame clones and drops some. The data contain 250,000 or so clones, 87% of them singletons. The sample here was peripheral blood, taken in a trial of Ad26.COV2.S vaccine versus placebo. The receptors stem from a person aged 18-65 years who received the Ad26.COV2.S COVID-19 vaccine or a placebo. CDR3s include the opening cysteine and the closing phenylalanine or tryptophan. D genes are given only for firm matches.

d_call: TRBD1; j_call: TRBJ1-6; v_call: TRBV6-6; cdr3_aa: CASSGDRGTDSPLHF
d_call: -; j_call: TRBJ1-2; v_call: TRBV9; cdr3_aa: CASSVGGETGYGYTF
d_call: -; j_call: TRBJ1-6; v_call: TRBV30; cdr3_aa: CAWTYNSPLHF
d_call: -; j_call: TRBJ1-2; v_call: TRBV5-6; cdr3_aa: CASSPRRGEGYTF
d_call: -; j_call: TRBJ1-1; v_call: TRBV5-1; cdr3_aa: CASSLTVAGEAFF
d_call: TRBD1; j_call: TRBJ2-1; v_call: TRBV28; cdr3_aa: CASSLSGTAYNEQFF
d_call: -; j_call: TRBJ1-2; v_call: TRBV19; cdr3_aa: CASMKDSFYGYTF
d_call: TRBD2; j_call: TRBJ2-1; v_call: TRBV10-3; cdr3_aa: CAISLGLAGDSGLDEQFF
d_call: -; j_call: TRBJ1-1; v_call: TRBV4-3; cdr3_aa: CASSDRPGAADTEAFF
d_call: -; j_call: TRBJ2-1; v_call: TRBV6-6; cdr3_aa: CASTHDNEQFF
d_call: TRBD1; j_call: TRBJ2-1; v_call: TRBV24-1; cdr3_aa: CATSRPGQGYNEQFF
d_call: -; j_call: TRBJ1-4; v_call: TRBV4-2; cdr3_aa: CASSPEVATNEKLFF
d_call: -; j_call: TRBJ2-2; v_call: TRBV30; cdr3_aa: CASGGILGTGELFF
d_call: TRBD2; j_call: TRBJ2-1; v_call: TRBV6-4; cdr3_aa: CASSGLADVNEQFF
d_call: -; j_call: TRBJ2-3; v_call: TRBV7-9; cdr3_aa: CASSSPGLEHTQYF
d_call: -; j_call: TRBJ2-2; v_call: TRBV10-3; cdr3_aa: CAISESGTPLGF
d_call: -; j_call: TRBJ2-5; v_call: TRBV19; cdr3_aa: CASSISGPRKETQYF
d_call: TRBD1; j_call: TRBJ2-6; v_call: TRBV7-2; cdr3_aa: CASSPLGTAFSGANVLTF
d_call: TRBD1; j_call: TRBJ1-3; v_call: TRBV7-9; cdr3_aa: CASRLGGTDLSGNTIYF
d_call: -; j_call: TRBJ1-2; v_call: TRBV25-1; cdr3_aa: CASAGRAGNYGYTF
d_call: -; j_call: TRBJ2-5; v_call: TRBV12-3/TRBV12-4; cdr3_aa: CASSSTLQETQYF
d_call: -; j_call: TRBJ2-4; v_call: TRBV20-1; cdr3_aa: CSASWAGPGKNIQYF
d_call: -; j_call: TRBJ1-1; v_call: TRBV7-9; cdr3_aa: CASSAEMNTEAFF
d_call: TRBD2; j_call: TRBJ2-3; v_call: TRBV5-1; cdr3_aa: CASSLLGLQSSGGSTDTQYF
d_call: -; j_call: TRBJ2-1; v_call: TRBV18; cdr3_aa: CASSPLTSSYNEQFF
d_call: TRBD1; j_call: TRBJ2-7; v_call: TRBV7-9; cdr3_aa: CASSLAAGTGNEQYF
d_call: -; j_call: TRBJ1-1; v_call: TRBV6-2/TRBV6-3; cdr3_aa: CASSSTGFTEAFF
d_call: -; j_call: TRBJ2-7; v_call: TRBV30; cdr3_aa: CAWSVGGQIYEQYF
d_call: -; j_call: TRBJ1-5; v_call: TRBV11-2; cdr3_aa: CASSSGRNNQPQHF
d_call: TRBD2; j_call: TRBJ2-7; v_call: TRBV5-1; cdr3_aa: CASSLEASGPYEQYF
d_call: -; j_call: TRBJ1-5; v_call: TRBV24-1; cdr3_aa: CATSDSGGWQPQHF
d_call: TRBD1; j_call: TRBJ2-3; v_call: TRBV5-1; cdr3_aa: CASSSQTGGGQDTQYF
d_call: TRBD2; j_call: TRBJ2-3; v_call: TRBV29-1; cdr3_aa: CSVEDRGPSGGGTDTQYF
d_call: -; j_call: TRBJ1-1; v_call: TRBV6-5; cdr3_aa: CASRGPGAFTEAFF
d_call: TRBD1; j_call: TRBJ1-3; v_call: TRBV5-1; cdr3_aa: CASSSGQSSGNTIYF
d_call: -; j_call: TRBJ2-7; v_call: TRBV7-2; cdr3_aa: CASSTRDKHYEQYF
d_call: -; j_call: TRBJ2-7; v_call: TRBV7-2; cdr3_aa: CASSLGEGEQYF
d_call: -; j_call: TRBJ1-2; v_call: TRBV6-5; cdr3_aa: CASRTPTVDGYTF
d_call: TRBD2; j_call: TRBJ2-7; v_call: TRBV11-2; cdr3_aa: CASRQTSGGAGEQYF
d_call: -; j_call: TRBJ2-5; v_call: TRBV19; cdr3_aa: CASSPPRGRGKETQYF
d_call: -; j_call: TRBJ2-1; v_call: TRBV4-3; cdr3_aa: CASSQDSRVGNEQFF
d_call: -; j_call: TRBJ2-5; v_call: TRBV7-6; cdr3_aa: CASSRSAHSAGETQYF
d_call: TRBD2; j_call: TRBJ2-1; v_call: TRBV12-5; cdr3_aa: CASGFKSGGLNEQFF
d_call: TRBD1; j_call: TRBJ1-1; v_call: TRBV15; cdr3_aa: CATSRARGPRNTEAFF
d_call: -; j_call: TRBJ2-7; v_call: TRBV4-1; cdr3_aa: CASSQDWTAVSYEQYF